The clone carrying this T cell receptor beta chain occurred a few times. No antigen is known for it. The data stem from a study of cytomegalovirus exposure and HLA in healthy donors. At the level of the study: The 110 or so validation repertoires, a later analysis reported, used the same platform as the 550 to 800 first-cohort repertoires.

The CDR3 has 12 amino acids. After removal of 6 bases from V and 6 bases from J, the junction contained 4 bases not matched to a gene. The germline CDR1 and CDR2 sequences are ENHRY and SYGVKD. Sequencing was performed with immunoSEQ multiplex PCR; in TCRdb, only in-frame clones are kept and a portion is missing. This table has over 110,000 clones, about four fifths appearing once. Regarding the study as a whole: First-cohort TCR clusters tended to co-occur in the 120 or so validation repertoires, a later analysis found. Confirmation was obtained in vitro that a few CMV-associated chains are specific for CMV antigens. Whilst most TCR sequences proved rare, a subset of public TCRs occurred across many donors.

The sample consisted of PBMCs. The chain combines TRBV10-3 with TRBJ1-2; 7 bases are a match to TRBD1. The receptor's source is a woman aged 25-40 years in good health and CMV-seronegative. Here the CDR3 reads CAISSDRDGYTF. Here the CDR3 DNA reads TGTGCCATCAGCTCTGACAGGGATGGCTACACCTTC.